The rows below give T cell receptor beta chains drawn from one sample of a study of T cells in Graves' hyperthyroidism and ophthalmopathy. Each CDR3 protein is one row after TCRdb ran MiXCR on the multiplex PCR reads. This table holds some 210,000 distinct CDR3 sequences, about a sixth found once. Sequencing input: blood. The receptors come from a man between 45 and 60 years old with Graves' hyperthyroidism. The CDR3 runs from the conserved cysteine through the conserved F or W. D genes are given only for firm matches. For some rows the clone size is stated as once, few or many, or as a class when expanded; others skip it.

>14|few|TRBJ2-4|TRBV7-8|.
TGTGCCAGCAGCTTAAACAGAACCAAAAACATTCAGTACTTC
CASSLNRTKNIQYF
>15|many|TRBJ1-1|TRBV20-1|TRBD1
TGCAGTGTTGCCTCCTCGGGACAGGGGAAGGGTGAAGCTTTCTTT
CSVASSGQGKGEAFF
>18|many|TRBJ2-3|TRBV28|.
TGTGCCAGCAGTTTGACCCTCAGCAGCGGGACAAGCACAGATACGCAGTATTTT
CASSLTLSSGTSTDTQYF
>13|many|TRBJ1-2|TRBV30|TRBD1
TGTGCCTGGAGTAATCGGGACAGGGGCGGCTACACCTTC
CAWSNRDRGGYTF
>16|.|TRBJ1-1|TRBV28|TRBD1
TGTGCCAGTGTCCCCCCGGGACAGGGGTTGAACACTGAAGCTTTCTTT
CASVPPGQGLNTEAFF
>13|few|TRBJ2-1|TRBV5-1|.
TGCGCCAGCAGCACGGACTACTACAATGAGCAGTTCTTC
CASSTDYYNEQFF
>13|many|TRBJ2-7|TRBV12-3/TRBV12-4|TRBD2
TGTGCCAGCAGTTTGGGGCGGGAGGGGGAGCAGTACTTC
CASSLGREGEQYF
>13|.|TRBJ1-5|TRBV12-3/TRBV12-4|.
TGTGCCAGCAGTTTACAGGTCAATCAGCCCCAGCATTTT
CASSLQVNQPQHF
>15|many|TRBJ1-2|TRBV30|TRBD1
TGTGCCTGGAGTTCCGGACAGGAATCTAACTATGGCTACACCTTC
CAWSSGQESNYGYTF
>14|.|TRBJ2-3|TRBV19|.
TGTGCCAGTAGTATAAATCGGAACACAGATACGCAGTATTTT
CASSINRNTDTQYF
>13|.|TRBJ2-1|TRBV19|TRBD2
TGTGCCAGTAGTCCGGTGGGGGGGAATGAGCAGTTCTTC
CASSPVGGNEQFF
>16|.|TRBJ2-1|TRBV20-1|TRBD2
TGCAGTGCTAGTACCCTACTAGCGGGAGCCCGGATTGAGCAGTTCTTC
CSASTLLAGARIEQFF
>15|.|TRBJ2-1|TRBV6-1|.
TGTGCCAGCAGTGAAGTAGGGGGAACCTACAATGAGCAGTTCTTC
CASSEVGGTYNEQFF
>18|few|TRBJ2-7|TRBV20-1|.
TGCAGTGCTAGAGATTATCCCCCGGGTTGGGGGAGAAAGGACGAGCAGTACTTC
CSARDYPPGWGRKDEQYF
>14|many|TRBJ2-7|TRBV3-1|.
TGTGCCAGCAGCCAGTGGGACCGCGCCTACGAGCAGTACTTC
CASSQWDRAYEQYF
>13|many|TRBJ2-2|TRBV5-1|.
TGCGCCAGCAGCAGAAGCAGGGGTGGGGAGCTGTTTTTT
CASSRSRGGELFF
>15|.|TRBJ2-1|TRBV5-4|TRBD2
TGTGCCAGCAGCTCGGCATTAGCGGCGGGGGATGAGCAGTTCTTC
CASSSALAAGDEQFF
>13|many|TRBJ2-5|TRBV11-2|.
TGTGCCAGCAGCGGCACGGTTGGAGAGACCCAGTACTTC
CASSGTVGETQYF
>14|few|TRBJ1-3|TRBV5-1|.
TGCGCCAGCAGCTTGCCCGGCTCTGGAAACACCATATATTTT
CASSLPGSGNTIYF
>16|many|TRBJ1-2|TRBV24-1|.
TGTGCCACCAGCGGGGGCAAGGCCGGACTACAGTATGGCTACACCTTC
CATSGGKAGLQYGYTF
>15|.|TRBJ2-7|TRBV7-6|TRBD2
TGTGCCAGCAGCTCATCTAGCGGGAGTCTCTACGAGCAGTACTTC
CASSSSSGSLYEQYF
>15|many|TRBJ1-4|TRBV24-1|TRBD1
TGTGCCACCAGTGACACAGGGGATCTGGATGAAAAACTGTTTTTT
CATSDTGDLDEKLFF
>16|.|TRBJ2-1|TRBV25-1|TRBD1
TGTGCCAGCAGTGTGATAGGACAGGGTACCTACAATGAGCAGTTCTTC
CASSVIGQGTYNEQFF
>18|.|TRBJ2-4|TRBV7-3|TRBD2
TGTGCTAGCAGTCATGGACTAGCGGGGGTACTAGCCAAAAACATTCAGTACTTC
CASSHGLAGVLAKNIQYF
>15|many|TRBJ2-7|TRBV20-1|TRBD2
TGCAGTGCCCCCGGGACTAGCGGGAGGAACTACGAGCAGTACTTC
CSAPGTSGRNYEQYF
>14|many|TRBJ2-2|TRBV24-1|.
TGTGCCACCAGTGAACCAACGAACACCGGGGAGCTGTTTTTT
CATSEPTNTGELFF
>12|many|TRBJ1-2|TRBV3-1|.
TGTGCCAGCAGCCAAGTGTCTCGCGGCTACACCTTC
CASSQVSRGYTF
>14|few|TRBJ1-2|TRBV6-1|.
TGTGCCAGCAGTGAAATTCTAGGGATTGGTGGCTACACCTTC
CASSEILGIGGYTF
>13|few|TRBJ1-6|TRBV11-1|.
TGTGCCAGCAGCCGGGGACCGGATTCACCCCTCCACTTT
CASSRGPDSPLHF
>12|.|TRBJ2-7|TRBV28|.
TGTGCCAGCACCCCTGGGGCCTACGAGCAGTACTTC
CASTPGAYEQYF
>16|many|TRBJ2-6|TRBV6-2/TRBV6-3|TRBD1
TGTGCCAGCAGCCCCCGACAGGGCTCTGGGGCCAACGTCCTGACTTTC
CASSPRQGSGANVLTF
>15|.|TRBJ2-1|TRBV11-3|TRBD2
TGTGCCAGCAGCCACGAAGCGGGGGACTACAATGAGCAGTTCTTC
CASSHEAGDYNEQFF
>14|many|TRBJ2-1|TRBV5-1|.
TGCGCCAGCAGCTTTGCCGGGACAAACAATGAGCAGTTCTTC
CASSFAGTNNEQFF
>14|many|TRBJ2-7|TRBV29-1|.
TGCAGCGTTACTTTTCCGGGACACGTATACGAGCAGTACTTC
CSVTFPGHVYEQYF
>17|many|TRBJ2-3|TRBV24-1|.
TGTGCCACCAGTGATCCGAGCACCGGGATGGGCACAGATACGCAGTATTTT
CATSDPSTGMGTDTQYF
>14|many|TRBJ2-2|TRBV28|.
TGTGCCAGCAGTTTGCCCACAGGGACCGGGGAGCTGTTTTTT
CASSLPTGTGELFF
>14|few|TRBJ2-7|TRBV4-2|.
TGTGCCAGCAGCCAAGAGGTGGGAGAGTACGAGCAGTACTTC
CASSQEVGEYEQYF
>14|few|TRBJ1-2|TRBV10-3|.
TGTGCCATCAGTGATAACAGTCTTAACTATGGCTACACCTTC
CAISDNSLNYGYTF
>14|few|TRBJ1-2|TRBV5-1|.
TGCGCCAGCACCCAAGACGGGGGAGGCTATGGCTACACCTTC
CASTQDGGGYGYTF
>14|few|TRBJ2-7|TRBV9|TRBD1
TGTGCCAGCAGCGTGGGGACAGGGGTCAACGAGCAGTACTTC
CASSVGTGVNEQYF
>14|many|TRBJ1-2|TRBV7-2|TRBD1
TGTGCCAGCAGCTACCTATCCCAGGGGGGTGGCTACACCTTC
CASSYLSQGGGYTF
>15|.|TRBJ2-2|TRBV7-2|TRBD2
TGTGCCAGCAGCCAACTAGCGGGATTAGGCGGGGAGCTGTTTTTT
CASSQLAGLGGELFF
>17|.|TRBJ2-6|TRBV7-3|.
TGTGCCAGCAGCCTCCAGGGAGCAAGCTCTGGGGCCAACGTCCTGACTTTC
CASSLQGASSGANVLTF
>13|.|TRBJ2-1|TRBV29-1|.
TGCAGCGTTGGAGGTCACTCCCCCAATGAGCAGTTCTTC
CSVGGHSPNEQFF
>14|few|TRBJ2-2|TRBV27|.
TGTGCCAGCAGTTCGCGTAGGGTGGCCGGGGAGCTGTTTTTT
CASSSRRVAGELFF
>17|.|TRBJ2-3|TRBV28|.
TGTGCCAGCAGTTCACACGATCCGGGATACGGGGCAGATACGCAGTATTTT
CASSSHDPGYGADTQYF
>13|.|TRBJ2-6|TRBV4-1|.
TGCGCCAGCAGTGGGGTCGGGGCCAACGTCCTGACTTTC
CASSGVGANVLTF
>13|many|TRBJ2-7|TRBV15|.
TGTGCCACCAGCTGGGACTTCTCCTACGAGCAGTACTTC
CATSWDFSYEQYF
>12|many|TRBJ2-7|TRBV5-1|.
TGCGCCAGCAGCTTGACAGGACCCGAGCAGTACTTC
CASSLTGPEQYF
>15|few|TRBJ1-1|TRBV5-1|.
TGCGCCAGCAGCCCGAGAGGGGGACCCGGCACTGAAGCTTTCTTT
CASSPRGGPGTEAFF
>15|many|TRBJ2-7|TRBV27|TRBD2
TGTGCCAGCAGTCGACTAGCGGGAGGCCTCAACGAGCAGTACTTC
CASSRLAGGLNEQYF
>15|many|TRBJ2-3|TRBV12-3/TRBV12-4|.
TGTGCCACCACACTCGGACCGTACCTGTTAGATACGCAGTATTTT
CATTLGPYLLDTQYF
>12|.|TRBJ1-2|TRBV6-1|TRBD1
TGTGCCAGCAAGAGGAGGGACAGCGGCTACACCTTC
CASKRRDSGYTF
>14|many|TRBJ2-1|TRBV6-1|TRBD1
TGTGCCAGCGCCCCCACAGGGGGATTGAATGAGCAGTTCTTC
CASAPTGGLNEQFF
>14|.|TRBJ2-7|TRBV19|.
TGTGCCAGTAGTATTGTGCTCAACTCCTACGAGCAGTACTTC
CASSIVLNSYEQYF
>13|many|TRBJ2-7|TRBV5-1|.
TGCGCCAGCAGCTTGGTTGGGTTCTACGAGCAGTACTTC
CASSLVGFYEQYF
>13|.|TRBJ1-1|TRBV29-1|.
TGCAGCGCCGGACCTAACGGGAACACTGAAACTTTCTTT
CSAGPNGNTETFF
>15|.|TRBJ2-5|TRBV5-4|TRBD1
TGTGCCAGCAGCCTTGGCACAGGGGGTTCAGAGACCCAGTACTTC
CASSLGTGGSETQYF
>14|.|TRBJ2-5|TRBV5-1|.
TGCGCCAGCAGCTTTCAGACAGCCCAAGAGACCCAGTACTTC
CASSFQTAQETQYF